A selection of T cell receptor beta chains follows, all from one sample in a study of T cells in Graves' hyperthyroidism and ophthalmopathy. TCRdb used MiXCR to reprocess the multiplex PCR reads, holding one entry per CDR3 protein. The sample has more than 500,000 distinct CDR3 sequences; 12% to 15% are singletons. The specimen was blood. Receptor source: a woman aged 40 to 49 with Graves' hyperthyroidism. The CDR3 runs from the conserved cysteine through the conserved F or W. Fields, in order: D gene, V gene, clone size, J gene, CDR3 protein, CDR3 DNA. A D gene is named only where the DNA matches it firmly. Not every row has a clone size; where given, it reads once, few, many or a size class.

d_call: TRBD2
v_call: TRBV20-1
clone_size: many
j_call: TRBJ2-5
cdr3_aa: CSASRTSEGVGETQYF
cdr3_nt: TGCAGTGCTAGTCGCACTAGCGAAGGCGTAGGAGAGACCCAGTACTTC

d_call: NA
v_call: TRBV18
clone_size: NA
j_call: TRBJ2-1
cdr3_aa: CASSPGSSEQFF
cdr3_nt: TGTGCCAGCTCACCAGGGTCTTCCGAGCAGTTCTTC

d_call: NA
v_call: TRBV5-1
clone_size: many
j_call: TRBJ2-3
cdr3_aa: CASSLGGQLTDTQYF
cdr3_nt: TGCGCCAGCAGCTTGGGGGGACAACTCACAGATACGCAGTATTTT

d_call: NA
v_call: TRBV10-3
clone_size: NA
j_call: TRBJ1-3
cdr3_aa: CAISEGAGNTIYF
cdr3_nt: TGTGCCATCAGTGAGGGGGCTGGAAACACCATATATTTT

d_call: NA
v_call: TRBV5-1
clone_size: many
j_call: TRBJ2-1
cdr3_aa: CASSLFQELNEQFF
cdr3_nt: TGCGCCAGCAGCTTGTTCCAGGAGTTGAATGAGCAGTTCTTC

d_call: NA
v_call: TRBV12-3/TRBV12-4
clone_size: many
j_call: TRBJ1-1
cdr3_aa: CASSYEAFIEAFF
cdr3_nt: TGTGCCAGCAGTTATGAGGCTTTTATTGAAGCTTTCTTT

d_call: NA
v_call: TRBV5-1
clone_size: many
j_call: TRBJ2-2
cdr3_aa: CASSSRTGINTGELFF
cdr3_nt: TGCGCCAGCAGCTCACGAACGGGCATAAACACCGGGGAGCTGTTTTTT

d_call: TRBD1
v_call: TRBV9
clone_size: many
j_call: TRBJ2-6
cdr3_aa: CASSVGDRRYRGGANVLTF
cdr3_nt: TGTGCCAGCAGCGTAGGGGACAGGCGATACCGGGGTGGGGCCAACGTCCTGACTTTC

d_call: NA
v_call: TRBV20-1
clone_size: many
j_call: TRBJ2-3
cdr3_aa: CRLGPSTDTQYF
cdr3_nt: TGCAGATTGGGACCTAGCACAGATACGCAGTATTTT

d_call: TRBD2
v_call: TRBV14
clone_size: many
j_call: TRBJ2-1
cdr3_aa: CASSQRIGAGVHNEQFF
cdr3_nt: TGTGCCAGCAGCCAACGTATCGGAGCGGGAGTCCACAATGAGCAGTTCTTC

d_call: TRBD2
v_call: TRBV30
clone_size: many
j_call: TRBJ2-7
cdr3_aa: CAWSVSGWLAGDTSYEQYF
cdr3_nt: TGTGCCTGGAGTGTATCGGGTTGGCTAGCGGGAGATACCTCCTACGAGCAGTACTTC

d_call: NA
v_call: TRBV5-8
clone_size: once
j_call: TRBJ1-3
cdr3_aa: CASSAVGLNSGNTIYF
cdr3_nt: TGTGCCAGCAGCGCCGTGGGACTAAACTCTGGAAACACCATATATTTT

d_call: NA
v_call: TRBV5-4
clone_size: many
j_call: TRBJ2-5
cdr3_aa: CASTRGGFQETQYF
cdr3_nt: TGTGCCAGCACCCGGGGCGGATTCCAAGAGACCCAGTACTTC

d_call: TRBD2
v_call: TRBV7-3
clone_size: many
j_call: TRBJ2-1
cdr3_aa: CASSLTSTSGSYNEQFF
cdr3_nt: TGTGCCAGCAGCTTAACGTCGACTAGCGGGAGCTACAATGAGCAGTTCTTC

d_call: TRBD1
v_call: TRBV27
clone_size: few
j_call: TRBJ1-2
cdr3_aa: CASSSQNRGRNGYTF
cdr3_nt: TGTGCCAGCAGTTCCCAAAACAGGGGGCGCAATGGCTACACCTTC

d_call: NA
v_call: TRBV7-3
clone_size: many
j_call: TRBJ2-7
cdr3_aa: CASSLDGNPSYEQYF
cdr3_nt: TGTGCCAGCAGCTTAGACGGGAACCCCTCCTACGAGCAGTACTTC

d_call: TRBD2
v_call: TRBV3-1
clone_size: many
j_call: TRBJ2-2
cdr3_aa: CASSPLGTSDGELFF
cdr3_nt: TGTGCCAGCAGTCCTCTCGGGACTAGCGACGGGGAGCTGTTTTTT

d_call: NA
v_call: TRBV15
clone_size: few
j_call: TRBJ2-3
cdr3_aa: CATSRGPGEGTDTQYF
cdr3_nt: TGTGCCACCAGCAGAGGCCCCGGGGAAGGCACAGATACGCAGTATTTT

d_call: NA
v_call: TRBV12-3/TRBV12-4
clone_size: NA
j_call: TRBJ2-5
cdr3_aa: CASSPLGGGPQETQYF
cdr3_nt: TGTGCCAGCAGTCCCCTCGGAGGGGGCCCGCAAGAGACCCAGTACTTC

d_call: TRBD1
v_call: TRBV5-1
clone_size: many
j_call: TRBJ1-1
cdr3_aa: CASSDGQGWNTEAFF
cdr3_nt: TGCGCCAGCAGCGACGGACAGGGATGGAACACTGAAGCTTTCTTT

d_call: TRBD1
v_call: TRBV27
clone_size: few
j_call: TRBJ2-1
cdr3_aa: CASSFAGAQGDNEQFF
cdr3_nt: TGTGCCAGCAGTTTCGCAGGGGCCCAGGGGGACAATGAGCAGTTCTTC

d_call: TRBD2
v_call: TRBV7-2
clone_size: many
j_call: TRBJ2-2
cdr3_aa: CASSFLTSGRGTGELFF
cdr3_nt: TGTGCCAGCAGCTTTTTAACTAGCGGGAGGGGTACCGGGGAGCTGTTTTTT

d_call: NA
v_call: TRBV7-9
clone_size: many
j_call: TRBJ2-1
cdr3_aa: CASSLFADGGLEQFF
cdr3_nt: TGTGCCAGCAGCCTTTTCGCAGACGGGGGACTTGAGCAGTTCTTC

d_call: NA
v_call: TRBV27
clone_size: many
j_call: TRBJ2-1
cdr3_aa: CASSPRAGEQFF
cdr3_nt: TGTGCCAGCAGTCCCAGGGCGGGGGAGCAGTTCTTC

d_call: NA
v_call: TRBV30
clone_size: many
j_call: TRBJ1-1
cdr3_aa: CAWIPAGLLSTEAFF
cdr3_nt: TGTGCCTGGATCCCGGCAGGGCTTTTGAGCACTGAAGCTTTCTTT

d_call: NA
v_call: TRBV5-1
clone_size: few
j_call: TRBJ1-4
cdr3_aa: CASSLSTATNEKLFF
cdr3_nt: TGCGCCAGCAGCTTAAGTACAGCAACTAATGAAAAACTGTTTTTT

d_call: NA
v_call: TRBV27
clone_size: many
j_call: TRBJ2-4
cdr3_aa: CAIYGEKRAKNIQYF
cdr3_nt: TGTGCCATCTATGGGGAGAAGCGGGCCAAAAACATTCAGTACTTC

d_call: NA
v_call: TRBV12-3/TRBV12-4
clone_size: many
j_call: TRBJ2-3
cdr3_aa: CASTSAPSDTQYF
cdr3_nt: TGTGCCAGCACCTCCGCACCTTCAGATACGCAGTATTTT

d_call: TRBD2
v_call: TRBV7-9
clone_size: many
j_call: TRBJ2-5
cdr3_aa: CASSPSTSGDQETQYF
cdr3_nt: TGTGCCAGCAGCCCTTCGACTAGCGGGGATCAAGAGACCCAGTACTTC

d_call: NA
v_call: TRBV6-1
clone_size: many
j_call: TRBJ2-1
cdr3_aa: CASAPAGSYNEQFF
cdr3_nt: TGTGCCAGCGCCCCCGCCGGGAGCTACAATGAGCAGTTCTTC

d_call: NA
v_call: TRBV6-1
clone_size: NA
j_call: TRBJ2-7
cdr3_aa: CASSERAWEQYF
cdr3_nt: TGTGCCAGCAGTGAGAGGGCTTGGGAGCAGTACTTC

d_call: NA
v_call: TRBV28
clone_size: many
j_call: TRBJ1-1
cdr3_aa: CASSTTGPSTEAFF
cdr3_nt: TGTGCCAGCAGTACCACCGGGCCTTCCACTGAAGCTTTCTTT

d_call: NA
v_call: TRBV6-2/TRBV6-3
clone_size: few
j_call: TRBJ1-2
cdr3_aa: CASRLGHGYTF
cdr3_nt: TGTGCCAGCCGCCTGGGCCATGGCTACACCTTC

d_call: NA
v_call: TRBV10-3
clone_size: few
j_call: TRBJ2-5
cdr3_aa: CAISEGLRETQYF
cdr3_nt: TGTGCCATCAGTGAAGGACTTCGGGAGACCCAGTACTTC

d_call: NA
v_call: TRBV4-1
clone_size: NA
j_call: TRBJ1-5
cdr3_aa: CASSQGGPQPQHF
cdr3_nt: TGCGCCAGCAGCCAAGGGGGGCCTCAGCCCCAGCATTTT

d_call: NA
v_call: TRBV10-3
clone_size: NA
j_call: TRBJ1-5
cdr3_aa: CAIRENSNQPQHF
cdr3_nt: TGTGCCATCAGGGAGAATAGCAATCAGCCCCAGCATTTT

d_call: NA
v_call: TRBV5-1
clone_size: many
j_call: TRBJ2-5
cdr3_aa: CASSLGATQETQYF
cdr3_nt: TGCGCCAGCAGCTTAGGGGCGACTCAAGAGACCCAGTACTTC